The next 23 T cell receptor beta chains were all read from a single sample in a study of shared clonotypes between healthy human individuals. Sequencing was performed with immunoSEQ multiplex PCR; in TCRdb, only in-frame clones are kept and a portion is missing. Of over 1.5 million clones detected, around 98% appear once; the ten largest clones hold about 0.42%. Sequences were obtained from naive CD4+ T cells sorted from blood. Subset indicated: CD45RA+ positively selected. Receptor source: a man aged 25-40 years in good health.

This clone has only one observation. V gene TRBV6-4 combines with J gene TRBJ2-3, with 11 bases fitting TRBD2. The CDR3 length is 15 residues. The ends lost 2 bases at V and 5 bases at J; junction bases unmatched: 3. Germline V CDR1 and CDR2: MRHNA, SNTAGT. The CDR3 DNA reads TGTGCCAGCAGTGACAGACTAGCGGGACGAGATACGCAGTATTTT. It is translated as CASSDRLAGRDTQYF.

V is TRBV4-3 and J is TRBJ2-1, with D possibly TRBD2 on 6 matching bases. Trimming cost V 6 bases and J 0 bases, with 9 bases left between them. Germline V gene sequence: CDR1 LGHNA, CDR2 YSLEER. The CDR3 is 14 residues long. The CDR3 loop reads CASSMDYSYNEQFF. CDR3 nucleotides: TGCGCCAGCAGTATGGACTACTCCTACAATGAGCAGTTCTTC.

The CDR3 bases are TGTGCCAGCAGCTTACTCACGGGGGCCCAAGAGACCCAGTACTTC. Translating it yields CASSLLTGAQETQYF. V usage is TRBV7-9 and J usage is TRBJ2-5; D is perhaps TRBD1 or TRBD2 (6 bases each). This CDR3 is built from 15 residues. The germline V gene has CDR1 SEHNR and CDR2 FQNEAQ (reference sequence). V dropped 2 bases and J dropped 1 base, with 11 bases sitting between them.

This CDR3 is CASSLTTKLTGELFF. The CDR3 DNA follows: TGTGCCAGCAGCTTGACGACGAAGTTGACCGGGGAGCTGTTTTTT. This sequence joins TRBV7-2 and TRBJ2-2; D call uncertain. The CDR3 loop spans 15 amino acids. The ends were cut back, 3 bases at V and 5 bases at J, with 13 bases in the middle. Per the germline V gene, CDR1 is SGHTA and CDR2 is FQGNSA.

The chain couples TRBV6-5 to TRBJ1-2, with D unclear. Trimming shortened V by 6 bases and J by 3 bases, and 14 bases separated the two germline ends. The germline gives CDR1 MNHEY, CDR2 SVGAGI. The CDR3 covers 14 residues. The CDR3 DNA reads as TGTGCCAGCAGAGAAGAGGTTCCTTACTATGGCTACACCTTC. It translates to CASREEVPYYGYTF.

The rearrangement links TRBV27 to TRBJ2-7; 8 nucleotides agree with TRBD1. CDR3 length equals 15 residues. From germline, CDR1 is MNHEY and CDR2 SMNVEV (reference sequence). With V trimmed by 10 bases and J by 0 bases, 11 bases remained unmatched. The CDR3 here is CATKRKGQASYEQYF. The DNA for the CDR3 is TGTGCCACCAAACGTAAGGGACAGGCCTCCTACGAGCAGTACTTC.

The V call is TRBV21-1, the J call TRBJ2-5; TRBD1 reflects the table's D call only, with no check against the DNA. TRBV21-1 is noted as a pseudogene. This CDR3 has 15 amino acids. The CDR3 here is CASSKAAQGRQTQYF. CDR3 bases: TGTGCCAGCAGCAAAGCTGCACAGGGGCGGCAGACCCAGTACTTC.

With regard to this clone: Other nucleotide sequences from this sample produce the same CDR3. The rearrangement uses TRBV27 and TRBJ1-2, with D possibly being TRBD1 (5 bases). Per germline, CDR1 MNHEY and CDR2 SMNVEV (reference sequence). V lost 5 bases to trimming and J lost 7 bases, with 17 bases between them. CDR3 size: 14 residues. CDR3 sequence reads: CASSVNSLQGGYTF. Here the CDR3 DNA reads TGTGCCAGCAGTGTAAATTCACTCCAGGGTGGCTACACCTTC.

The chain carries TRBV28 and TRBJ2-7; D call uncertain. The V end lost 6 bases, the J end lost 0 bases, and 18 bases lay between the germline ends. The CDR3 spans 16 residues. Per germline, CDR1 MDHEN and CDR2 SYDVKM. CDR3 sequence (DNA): TGTGCCAGCAGCCCCCCGGGCCAGGTTAGCTCCTACGAGCAGTACTTC. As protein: CASSPPGQVSSYEQYF.

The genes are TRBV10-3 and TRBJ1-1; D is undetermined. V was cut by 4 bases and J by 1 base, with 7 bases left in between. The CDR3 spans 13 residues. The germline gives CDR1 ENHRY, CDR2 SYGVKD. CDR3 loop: CAISVGSNTEAFF. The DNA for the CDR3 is TGTGCCATCAGTGTCGGATCGAACACTGAAGCTTTCTTT.

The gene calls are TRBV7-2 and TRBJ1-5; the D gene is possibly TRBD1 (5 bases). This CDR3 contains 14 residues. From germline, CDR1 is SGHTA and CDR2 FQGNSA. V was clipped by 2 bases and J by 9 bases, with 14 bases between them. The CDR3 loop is CASSLNTRGGPQHF. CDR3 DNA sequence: TGTGCCAGCAGCTTAAATACCCGCGGGGGGCCCCAGCATTTT. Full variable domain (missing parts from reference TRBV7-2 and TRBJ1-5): GAGVSQSPSNKVTEKGKDVELRCDPISGHTALYWYRQSLGQGLEFLIYFQGNSAPDKSGLPSDRFSAERTGGSVSTLTIQRTQQEDSAVYLCASSLNTRGGPQHFGDGTRLSIL.

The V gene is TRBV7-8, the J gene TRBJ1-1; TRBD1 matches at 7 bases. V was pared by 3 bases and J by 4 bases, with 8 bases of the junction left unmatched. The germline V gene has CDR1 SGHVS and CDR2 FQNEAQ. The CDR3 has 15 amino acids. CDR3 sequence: CASSFGVQGLTEAFF. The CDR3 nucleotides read TGTGCCAGCAGCTTTGGGGTACAGGGGCTCACTGAAGCTTTCTTT. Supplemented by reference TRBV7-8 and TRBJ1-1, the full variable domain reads GAGVSQSPRYKVAKRGQDVALRCDPISGHVSLFWYQQALGQGPEFLTYFQNEAQLDKSGLPSDRFFAERPEGSVSTLKIQRTQQEDSAVYLCASSFGVQGLTEAFFGQGTRLTVV.

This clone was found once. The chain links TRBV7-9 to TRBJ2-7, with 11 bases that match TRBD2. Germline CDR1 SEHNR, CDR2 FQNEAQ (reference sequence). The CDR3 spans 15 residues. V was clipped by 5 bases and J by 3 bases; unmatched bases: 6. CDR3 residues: CASSPGTSGVYEQYF. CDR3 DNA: TGTGCCAGCAGCCCCGGGACTAGCGGAGTCTACGAGCAGTACTTC.

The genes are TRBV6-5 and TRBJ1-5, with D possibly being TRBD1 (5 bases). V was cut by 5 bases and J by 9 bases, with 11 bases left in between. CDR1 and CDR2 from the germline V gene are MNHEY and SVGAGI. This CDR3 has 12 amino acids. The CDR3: CASSPGGVPQHF. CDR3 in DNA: TGTGCCAGCAGTCCCGGGGGGGTGCCCCAGCATTTT.

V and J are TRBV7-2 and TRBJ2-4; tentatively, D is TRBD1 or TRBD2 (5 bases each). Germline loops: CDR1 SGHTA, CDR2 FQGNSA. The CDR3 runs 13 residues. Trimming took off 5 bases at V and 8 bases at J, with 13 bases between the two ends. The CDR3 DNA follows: TGTGCCAGCAGCCCCCCCAGAGGGGACATTCAGTACTTC. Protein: CASSPPRGDIQYF.

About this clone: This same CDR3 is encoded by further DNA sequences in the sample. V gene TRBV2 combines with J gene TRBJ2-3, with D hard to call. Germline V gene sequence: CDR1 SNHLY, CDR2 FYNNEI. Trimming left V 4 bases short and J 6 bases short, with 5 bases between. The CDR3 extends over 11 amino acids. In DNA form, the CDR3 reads TGTGCCAGCAGTGGTGGGGATACGCAGTATTTT. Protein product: CASSGGDTQYF.

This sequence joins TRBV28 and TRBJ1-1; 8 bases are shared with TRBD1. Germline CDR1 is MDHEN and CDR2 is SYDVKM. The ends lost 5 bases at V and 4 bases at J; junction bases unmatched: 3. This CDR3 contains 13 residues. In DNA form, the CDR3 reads TGTGCCAGCAGTGTAACAGGGGGCACTGAAGCTTTCTTT. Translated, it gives CASSVTGGTEAFF.

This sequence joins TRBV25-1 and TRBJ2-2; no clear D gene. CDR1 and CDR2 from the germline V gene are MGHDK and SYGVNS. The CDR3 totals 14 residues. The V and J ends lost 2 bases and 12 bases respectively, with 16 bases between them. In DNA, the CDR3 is TGTGCCAGCAGTGAAGTAGGCCCACAGAAACAGCTGTTTTTT. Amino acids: CASSEVGPQKQLFF.

In DNA form, the CDR3 reads TGTGCCAGCTCACCACCGGGTCAAGGAGGGGACATTCAGTACTTC. It specifies CASSPPGQGGDIQYF. The V and J genes are TRBV18 and TRBJ2-4, with D possibly TRBD2 on 6 matching bases. V shed 0 bases and J shed 8 bases, with 14 bases lying between them. The CDR3 consists of 15 residues. CDR1 is KGHSH and CDR2 is LQKENI in the germline V gene.

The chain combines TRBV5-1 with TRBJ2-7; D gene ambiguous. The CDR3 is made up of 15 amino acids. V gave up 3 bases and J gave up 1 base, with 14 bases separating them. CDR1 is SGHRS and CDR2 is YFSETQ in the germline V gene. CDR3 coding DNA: TGCGCCAGCAGCTCTGGTACAGCGCCTTCCTACGAGCAGTACTTC. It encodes CASSSGTAPSYEQYF.

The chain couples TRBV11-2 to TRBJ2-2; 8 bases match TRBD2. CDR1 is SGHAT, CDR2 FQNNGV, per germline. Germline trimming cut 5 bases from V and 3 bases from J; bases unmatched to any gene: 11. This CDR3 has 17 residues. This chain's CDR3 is CASSPIAGMEYTGELFF. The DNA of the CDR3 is TGTGCCAGCAGCCCTATAGCGGGAATGGAATACACCGGGGAGCTGTTTTTT.

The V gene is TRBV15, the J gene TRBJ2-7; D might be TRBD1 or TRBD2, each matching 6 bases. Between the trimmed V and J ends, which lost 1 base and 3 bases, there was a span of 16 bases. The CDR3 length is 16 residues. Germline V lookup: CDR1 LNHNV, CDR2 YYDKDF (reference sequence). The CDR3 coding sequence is TGTGCCACCAGCAGAGGCCCCTGGGGGGCCAACTACGAGCAGTACTTC. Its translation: CATSRGPWGANYEQYF.

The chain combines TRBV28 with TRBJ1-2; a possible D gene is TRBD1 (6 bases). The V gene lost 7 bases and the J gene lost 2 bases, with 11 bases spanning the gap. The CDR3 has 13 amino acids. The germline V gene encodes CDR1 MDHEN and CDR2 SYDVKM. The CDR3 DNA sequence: TGTGCCAGCACAGGGGCGGTAAACTATGGCTACACCTTC. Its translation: CASTGAVNYGYTF.